This T cell receptor beta chain was captured by sequencing in a study of cytomegalovirus exposure and HLA in healthy donors. General study results and limits: It was confirmed in vitro that three of the CMV-associated chains were specific for CMV antigens. Later genetic work tied a missense DCLRE1C variant to beta-chain V and J trimming.

The PCR employed 60 Vbeta primers together with 13 Jbeta primers. Data came from immunoSEQ multiplex PCR; TCRdb stores just in-frame clones and leaves some out. The sample shows some 200,000 clones, 80% of them seen only once. Per the germline V gene, CDR1 is MNHNS and CDR2 is SASEGT. V shed 6 bases and J shed 3 bases, with 14 bases lying between them. The CDR3 contains 14 residues. As regards this clone: Its specificity is unknown.

The TCR comes from a boy between 10 and 17 years old in good health and CMV-seronegative. The chain has TRBV6-1 and TRBJ1-2; D is perhaps TRBD1 (6 bases). Source material: PBMCs. CDR3 nucleotides: TGTGCCAGCAGGTCGGGACACCGGGACTATGGCTACACCTTC. Amino acids: CASRSGHRDYGYTF.